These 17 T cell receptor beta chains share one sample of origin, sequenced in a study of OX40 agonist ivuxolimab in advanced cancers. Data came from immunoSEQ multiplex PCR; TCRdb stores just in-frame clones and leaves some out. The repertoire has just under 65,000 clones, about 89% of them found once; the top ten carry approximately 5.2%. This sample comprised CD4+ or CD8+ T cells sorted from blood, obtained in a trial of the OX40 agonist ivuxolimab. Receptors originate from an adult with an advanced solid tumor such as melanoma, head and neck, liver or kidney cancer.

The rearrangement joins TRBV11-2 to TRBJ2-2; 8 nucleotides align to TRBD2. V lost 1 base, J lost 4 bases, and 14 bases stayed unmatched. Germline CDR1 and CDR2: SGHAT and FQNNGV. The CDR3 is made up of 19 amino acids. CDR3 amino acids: CASSLGSGSGRLGTGELFF. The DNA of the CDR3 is TGTGCCAGCAGCTTAGGTTCCGGCAGCGGGAGATTGGGCACCGGGGAGCTGTTTTTT.

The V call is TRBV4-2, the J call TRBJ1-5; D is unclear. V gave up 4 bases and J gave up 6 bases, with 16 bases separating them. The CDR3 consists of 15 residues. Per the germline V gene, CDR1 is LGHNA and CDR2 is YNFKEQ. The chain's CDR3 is CASSPNAGSPQPQHF. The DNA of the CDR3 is TGTGCCAGCAGCCCCAACGCGGGGTCCCCTCAGCCCCAGCATTTT.

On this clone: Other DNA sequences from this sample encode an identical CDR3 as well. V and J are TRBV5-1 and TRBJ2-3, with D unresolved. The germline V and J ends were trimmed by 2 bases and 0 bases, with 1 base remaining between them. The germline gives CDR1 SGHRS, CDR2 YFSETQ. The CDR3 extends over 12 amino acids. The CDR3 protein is CASSFSTDTQYF. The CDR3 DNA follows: TGCGCCAGCAGCTTTAGCACAGATACGCAGTATTTT.

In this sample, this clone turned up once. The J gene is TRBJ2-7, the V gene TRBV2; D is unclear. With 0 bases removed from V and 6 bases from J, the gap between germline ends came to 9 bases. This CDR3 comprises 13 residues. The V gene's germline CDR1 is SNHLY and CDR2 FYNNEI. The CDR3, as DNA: TGTGCCAGCAGTGAAGCGGGCAAGACCGAGCAGTACTTC. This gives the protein CASSEAGKTEQYF.

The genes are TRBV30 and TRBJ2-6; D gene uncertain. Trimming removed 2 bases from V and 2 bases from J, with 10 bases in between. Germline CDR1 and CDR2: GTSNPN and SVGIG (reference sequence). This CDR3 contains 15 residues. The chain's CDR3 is CAWSPAGPGANVLTF. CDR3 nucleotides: TGTGCCTGGAGTCCGGCCGGCCCTGGGGCCAACGTCCTGACTTTC.

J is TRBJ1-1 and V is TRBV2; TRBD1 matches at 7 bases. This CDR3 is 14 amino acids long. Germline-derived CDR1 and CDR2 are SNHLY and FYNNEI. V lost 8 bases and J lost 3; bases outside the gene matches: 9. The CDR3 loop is CASGKTGMDTEAFF. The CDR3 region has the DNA TGTGCCAGCGGGAAGACAGGGATGGACACTGAAGCTTTCTTT.

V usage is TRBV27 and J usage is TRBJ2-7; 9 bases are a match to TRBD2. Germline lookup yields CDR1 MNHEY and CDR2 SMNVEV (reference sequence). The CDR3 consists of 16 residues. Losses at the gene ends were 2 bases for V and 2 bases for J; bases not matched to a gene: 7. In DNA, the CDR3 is TGTGCCAGCAGTTTACTCTTTAGCGGGAGTCCCTACGAGCAGTACTTC. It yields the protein CASSLLFSGSPYEQYF.

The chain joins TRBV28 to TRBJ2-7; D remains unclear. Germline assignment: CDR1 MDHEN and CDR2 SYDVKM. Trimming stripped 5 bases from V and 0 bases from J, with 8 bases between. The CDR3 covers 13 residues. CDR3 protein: CASSDALSYEQYF. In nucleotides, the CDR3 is TGTGCCAGCAGTGATGCCCTCTCCTACGAGCAGTACTTC. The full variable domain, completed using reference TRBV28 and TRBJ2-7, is DVKVTQSSRYLVKRTGEKVFLECVQDMDHENMFWYRQDPGLGLRLIYFSYDVKMKEKGDIPEGYSVSREKKERFSLILESASTNQTSMYLCASSDALSYEQYFGPGTRLTVT.

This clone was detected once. The CDR3 protein is CASSGLAGAGQFF. Here the CDR3 DNA reads TGTGCCAGCAGCGGACTAGCGGGAGCCGGGCAGTTCTTC. This chain joins TRBV11-2 and TRBJ2-1, with 13 bases aligning to TRBD2. The CDR3 is made up of 13 amino acids. V trimming: 5 bases; J trimming: 12 bases; junction bases outside the gene matches: 4. Germline V gives CDR1 SGHAT, CDR2 FQNNGV.

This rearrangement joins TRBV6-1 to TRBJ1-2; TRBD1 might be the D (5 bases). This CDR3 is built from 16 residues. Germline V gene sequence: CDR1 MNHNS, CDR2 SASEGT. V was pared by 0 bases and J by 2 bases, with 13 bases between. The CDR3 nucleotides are TGTGCCAGCAGTGAAGCAGTGGGGTGGGGGAACTATGGCTACACCTTC. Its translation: CASSEAVGWGNYGYTF.

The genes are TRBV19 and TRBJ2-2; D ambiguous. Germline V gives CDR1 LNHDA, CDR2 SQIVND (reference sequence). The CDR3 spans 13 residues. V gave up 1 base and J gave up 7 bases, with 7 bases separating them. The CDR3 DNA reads TGTGCCAGTAGTATAGGAAAGGTCGGGGAGCTGTTTTTT. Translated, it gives CASSIGKVGELFF.

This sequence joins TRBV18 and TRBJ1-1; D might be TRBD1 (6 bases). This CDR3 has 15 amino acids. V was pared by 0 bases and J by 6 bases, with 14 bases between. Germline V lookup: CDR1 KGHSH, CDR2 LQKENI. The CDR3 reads CASSPPLLGAPEAFF. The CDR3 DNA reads TGTGCCAGCTCACCACCCCTTTTGGGGGCTCCTGAAGCTTTCTTT.

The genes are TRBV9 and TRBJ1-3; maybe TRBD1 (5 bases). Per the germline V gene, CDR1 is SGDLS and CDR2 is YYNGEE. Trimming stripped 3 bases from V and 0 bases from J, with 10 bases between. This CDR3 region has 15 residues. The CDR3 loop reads CASSATVHSGNTIYF. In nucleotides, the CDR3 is TGTGCCAGCAGCGCGACAGTACACTCTGGAAACACCATATATTTT.

The CDR3 protein is CASSPGQVAYEQYF. CDR3 nucleotide sequence: TGTGCCAGCAGCCCCGGACAGGTGGCCTACGAGCAGTACTTC. This sequence joins TRBV5-4 and TRBJ2-7; 7 positions match TRBD1. This CDR3 contains 14 residues. Germline V CDR1 and CDR2: SGHNT, YYREEE (reference sequence). Trimming removed 4 bases from V and 2 bases from J; junction bases left unmatched: 6.

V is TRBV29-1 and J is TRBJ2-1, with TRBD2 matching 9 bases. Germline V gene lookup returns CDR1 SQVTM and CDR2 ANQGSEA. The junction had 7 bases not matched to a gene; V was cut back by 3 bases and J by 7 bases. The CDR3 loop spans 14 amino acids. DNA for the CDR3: TGCAGCGTTGAGCGGAGCGGGAGGTGGAATGAGCAGTTCTTC. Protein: CSVERSGRWNEQFF.

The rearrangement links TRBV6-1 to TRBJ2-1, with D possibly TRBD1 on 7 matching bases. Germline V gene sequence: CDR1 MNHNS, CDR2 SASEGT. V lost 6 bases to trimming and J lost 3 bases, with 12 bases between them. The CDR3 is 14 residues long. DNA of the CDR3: TGTGCCAGCAGCTCAGGGGGGAACTACAATGAGCAGTTCTTC. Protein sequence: CASSSGGNYNEQFF.

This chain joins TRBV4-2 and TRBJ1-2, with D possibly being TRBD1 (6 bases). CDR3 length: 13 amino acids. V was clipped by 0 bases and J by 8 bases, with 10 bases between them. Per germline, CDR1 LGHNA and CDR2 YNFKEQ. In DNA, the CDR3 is TGTGCCAGCAGCCAAGATCAGGGGCGAGGCTACACCTTC. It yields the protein CASSQDQGRGYTF.